What follows describes a single T cell receptor beta chain. Which antigen it targets is not known. Base qualities are not recorded, but no much larger clone differs from it by a single base. This specimen belongs to a study of blood T cell repertoires in COVID-19 (dated by TCRdb to the early 2020s). At the level of the whole study: Samples covering the acute and convalescent phases of COVID-19 were provided by collaborators in the United States, Italy and Spain. The material from the prospective study consisted of cDNA or gDNA derived from T cells, B-cell-depleted T cells, or PBMCs. The repertoires were made available in a free public database intended to serve as a resource for research on the immune response to SARS-CoV-2. A de-identified subject ID, COVID-19 status, age in years and sex were almost always included in the sample metadata. Deeply sampled blood TCRbeta repertoires from subjects exposed to, actively infected with, or recovered from COVID-19 were included in the dataset. Samples were obtained from the ongoing ImmuneRACE study (first 160 participants) and from 1,200 or so subjects provided by 6 global collaborators. Where available, HLA class I and class II types were taken from metadata supplied by the sample provider and were not determined by assay-based typing. The research as a whole found: Clinical and demographic metadata were provided uncurated, with the amount varying by source and participant.

Collaborating institutions collected whole blood in K2EDTA tubes following their own protocols. For TCRbeta analysis, collaborators shipped samples as frozen whole blood, isolated PBMCs, or DNA extracted from either of those sample types. TCRbeta CDR3 regions were amplified from genomic DNA using the immunoSEQ Assay, a bias-controlled multiplex PCR. The study's processing was this. Within the assay, amplification of reference gene primers was used to estimate how many nucleated cells each sample contained. Sequence reads were collapsed and filtered to measure the absolute abundance of every unique TCRbeta CDR3 rearrangement. For each sample, productive Simpson clonality was calculated as the square root of Simpson's diversity index over productive rearrangements. Imported from immuneACCESS, the table was reduced by TCRdb to in-frame sequences with V and J called. These copies leave out some clones; in studies compared against another copy, an unresolved V gene accounts for under half, and the cause of the remainder is not known. The D gene and trimming were derived from the DNA, and the V and J assignments and clone size from that table. In all, the sample holds about 160,000 clones, and around four fifths of those were seen once. Jointly, the top ten make up roughly 19% of the sample.

Inclusive of the bounding cysteine and phenylalanine, the CDR3 is 15 residues long. Only the CDR3 part of the read is kept: 45 bases, read in frame from the first base. CDR1 and CDR2 were assigned from the germline V gene (reference sequence) as MNHEY and SMNVEV. Trimming costs V 5 bases and J 5 bases, and their ends lie 18 bases apart. Recombination joined TRBV27 with TRBJ2-5, with TRBD2 as a weak D call on 6 bases. The sequencing input was peripheral blood. The receptor was isolated from a woman of 80 years or more with acute or convalescent COVID-19. Here is the DNA: TGTGCCAGCAGTGCTCAAGGGACTTTTGCCGAGACCCAGTACTTC. This yields the protein CASSAQGTFAETQYF.